Below, one T cell receptor beta chain is given with its context. Its specific antigen is unknown. No base quality values were provided; no much bigger clone lies one nucleotide off. According to the germline V gene, CDR1 reads SGHDN and CDR2 reads FVKESK. V drops 8 bases and J drops 2 bases, leaving 8 bases in between. From cysteine to phenylalanine, the CDR3 is 12 amino acids long. The retained sequence is limited to the CDR3, 36 bases, with the frame set at the first base. This specimen comes from a study of CD8 T cells in Susac syndrome (dated by TCRdb to between 2018 and 2021). As for the study more broadly: Repertoire sequencing was used to test whether CD8+ T cell activation and differentiation in Susac syndrome was antigen driven. CD8+ T cell repertoire clonality was compared between about a dozen healthy donors, approximately 14 Susac syndrome patients and 15 multiple sclerosis patients. Study-wide findings and limitations: The number of individuals in the TCR sequencing and HLA analysis was acknowledged as relatively small.

RNA was extracted using the RNeasy kit, and roughly 0.5 to 1 ug of the RNA was reverse transcribed with random hexamers. The immunoSEQ multiplex PCR assay, covering 54 Vbeta and 13 Jbeta segments, was used to amplify TCR beta CDR3 regions. To correct PCR amplification bias, a synthetic template baseline was used for both primer optimization and computational correction. On the authors' methods: Reads were assigned to V, D and J genes according to IMGT and analyzed in immunoSEQ Analyzer, with only productive sequences retained. Clonality was calculated as one minus the Shannon entropy normalized by log2 of the number of productive unique sequences. For each patient and control, public and private clones were evaluated among the 100 most prevalent clones. Susac-specific clones were defined as absent from healthy and MS cohorts, around 980 published viral clones and other ImmuneACCESS disease sequences. In-frame beta chains were kept once TCRdb had trimmed the public reads at Q25 with fastp and called clones with MiXCR. Rows matching on CDR3 protein sequence are summarized as one entry with the most common DNA and genes. Clone size and V and J calls follow TCRdb, not the original study. The sample records around 46,000 distinct CDR3 sequences, 90% to 95% of which are singletons. The ten largest clones take up less than 0.55% of the sample.

Peripheral blood CD8+ and CD4+ T cells from healthy donors, Susac syndrome patients and multiple sclerosis patients were profiled using high-throughput TCR beta sequencing. The healthy donors served as controls matched for age and sex. Bulk CD8+ and CD4+ T cells were purified magnetically by negative isolation, whereas CD8+ TEMRA cells were enriched by FACS. Blood was collected in EDTA tubes and processed within 24 hours, with PBMCs isolated through density gradient centrifugation. PBMCs intended for TCR sequencing were frozen in liquid nitrogen and were later thawed in a 37 degrees C water bath. The sorted or isolated CD4+, CD8+ and CD8+ TEMRA cells had a purity of 90% or higher.

This clonotype was obtained from a human donor in good health. The sequenced sample was CD8+ T cells from PBMCs. The chain employs TRBV14 and TRBJ2-3, and possibly TRBD1, on 5 matching bases. The CDR3 reads CASGHLTDTQYF. The nucleotide sequence is TGTGCCAGCGGACACCTCACAGATACGCAGTATTTT.